The 7 T cell receptor beta chains given below trace back to one sample, sequenced in a study of blood T cells in healthy people across ages. A J-beta primer mix and a sample-barcoded 5' primer were used in a second PCR of about 7 to 12 cycles. TCRdb redid the calling of the 5' RACE reads with MiXCR, one entry per CDR3 protein. Of about 1.4 million distinct CDR3 sequences in the sample, 59% are singletons; the top ten hold 6.7%. What was sequenced was blood. These receptors originate from a young man in good health.

The chain combines TRBV6-2 or TRBV6-3 with TRBJ2-5, with TRBD1 matching over 9 bases. The J call may be incorrect, as the DNA end agrees better with TRBJ2-7. Looked up from germline, CDR1 is MNHEY and CDR2 is SVGEGT. The CDR3 length is 15 residues. The DNA for the CDR3 is TGTGCCACCCGGAAGACAGGGGGTACCGGCTACGAGCAGTACTTC. This translates into CATRKTGGTGYEQYF.

This chain connects TRBV24-1 to TRBJ2-3, with no clear D. V shed 7 bases and J shed 1 base, with 11 bases lying between them. This CDR3 spans 14 amino acids. The germline V gene has CDR1 KGHDR and CDR2 SFDVKD. The CDR3 nucleotides read TGTGCCACCAGCGGTGACACCCGCACAGATACGCAGTATTTT. This encodes CATSGDTRTDTQYF.

This chain joins TRBV20-1 and TRBJ2-5, with D possibly TRBD2 on 6 matching bases. The J call may be mistaken, given a closer DNA end match to TRBJ2-7. This CDR3 has 15 residues. CDR1 DFQATT and CDR2 SNEGSKA come from the germline V gene (reference sequence). CDR3 in amino acids: CSARDTKRAPYEQYF. CDR3 nucleotides: TGCAGTGCTAGAGATACGAAGCGGGCCCCCTACGAGCAGTACTTC.

This clonotype has more than one count but fewer than ten. The V call is TRBV4-3, the J call TRBJ1-2; the match to TRBD1 covers 7 bases. This CDR3 region has 15 residues. The germline V gene has CDR1 LGHNA and CDR2 YSLEER. J was trimmed by 0 bases and V by 5 bases; bases with no gene match: 6. CDR3 nucleotide sequence: TGCGCCAGCAGCAGGGACAGATCACCTAACTATGGCTACACCTTC. This gives the protein CASSRDRSPNYGYTF.

There are a few counts of this clonotype. The genes are TRBV7-2 and TRBJ2-1; TRBD1 matches 7 bases. The ends lost 5 bases at V and 0 bases at J; junction bases unmatched: 4. Germline values: CDR1 SGHTA, CDR2 FQGNSA. The CDR3 extends over 15 amino acids. The DNA of the CDR3 is TGTGCCAGCAGCCCGAACAGGGGCTCCTACAATGAGCAGTTCTTC. Translation: CASSPNRGSYNEQFF.

This clonotype was detected only a few times. The chain recombines TRBV12-3 or TRBV12-4 with TRBJ1-1; D is unresolved. The CDR3 runs to 11 residues. V was trimmed by 6 bases and J by 2 bases, leaving 4 bases between them. The CDR3 region has the DNA TGTGCCAGCAGCATAAACACTGAAGCTTTCTTT. Protein product: CASSINTEAFF.

This chain links TRBV6-5 with TRBJ1-2, with 7 bases identical to TRBD1. This CDR3 is built from 16 residues. Germline V gene sequence: CDR1 MNHEY, CDR2 SVGAGI. The V gene end was trimmed by 6 bases and the J gene end by 0 bases; junction bases not matched to a gene: 10. CDR3 nucleotide sequence: TGTGCCAGCAGACAAACGACAGGGCCAACTAACTATGGCTACACCTTC. Amino acid sequence: CASRQTTGPTNYGYTF.